Listed here are 13 T cell receptor beta chains from one sample, sequenced in a study of early T cells in non-severe SARS-CoV-2 infection. TCRdb called the 5' RACE reads again in MiXCR, with one record for every CDR3 protein. The data contain about 22,000 distinct CDR3 sequences, around 4.3% of them seen just once; the ten biggest clones take up roughly 20%. The sequencing sample was made of whole blood. These receptors originate from an adult who was a healthcare worker with PCR-confirmed SARS-CoV-2 infection or an uninfected control (not recorded which).

This clonotype was counted many times. The gene calls are TRBV9 and TRBJ1-1; D is ambiguous. Trimming stripped 5 bases from V and 1 base from J, with 12 bases between. There are 14 residues in the CDR3. Germline assignment: CDR1 SGDLS and CDR2 YYNGEE. The CDR3: CASSREGSNTEAFF. The CDR3 DNA follows: TGTGCCAGCAGTCGGGAGGGTTCGAACACTGAAGCTTTCTTT.

This clonotype was seen ten or more times. The J gene is TRBJ1-1, the V gene TRBV5-1; D is unresolved. The length of the CDR3 is 15 residues. V shed 5 bases and J shed 1 base, with 15 bases lying between them. Germline assignment: CDR1 SGHRS and CDR2 YFSETQ. DNA for the CDR3: TGCGCCAGCAGTCTCGATGGGAGACCGAACACTGAAGCTTTCTTT. This sequence encodes CASSLDGRPNTEAFF.

Many counts were recorded for this clonotype. The gene calls are TRBV30 and TRBJ2-7; no clear D. The CDR3 is 13 residues long. V gave up 4 bases and J gave up 0 bases, with 10 bases separating them. Germline V gene lookup returns CDR1 GTSNPN and CDR2 SVGIG (reference sequence). As DNA, the CDR3 is TGTGCCTGGAACCCGACATTCTCCTACGAGCAGTACTTC. It translates to CAWNPTFSYEQYF.

The table lists this clonotype with many counts. The chain recombines TRBV7-6 with TRBJ2-3, with 12 bases identical to TRBD2. V lost 5 bases, J lost 0 bases, and 3 bases stayed unmatched. The CDR3 sequence is 16 residues long. CDR1 is SGHVS and CDR2 is FNYEAQ in the germline V gene. The CDR3 protein is CASSILAGGSTDTQYF. CDR3 DNA: TGTGCCAGCAGCATTCTAGCGGGAGGGAGCACAGATACGCAGTATTTT.

This clonotype appeared many times. J is TRBJ1-3 and V is TRBV3-1; perhaps TRBD1 as D (5 bases). CDR1 and CDR2 (germline): LGHDT, YNNKEL (reference sequence). The CDR3 runs to 13 residues. V was pared by 3 bases and J by 2 bases, with 5 bases between. CDR3 DNA sequence: TGTGCCAGCAGCCAGGGGCCTGGAAACACCATATATTTT. Its protein product is CASSQGPGNTIYF.

This clonotype was recorded once. The V gene is TRBV7-6, the J gene TRBJ2-7; no clear D gene. CDR1 and CDR2 (germline): SGHVS, FNYEAQ. V was pared by 8 bases and J by 0 bases, with 8 bases between. The CDR3 is made up of 12 amino acids. CDR3 bases: TGTGCCAGCGCTCAAACCTCCTACGAGCAGTACTTC. Translated: CASAQTSYEQYF.

By share, this clonotype ranks as medium-sized (0.01 to 0.1%). The chain carries TRBV7-9 and TRBJ1-1; D may be TRBD1 (5 bases). The CDR3 consists of 14 residues. The ends were cut back, 8 bases at V and 0 bases at J, with 13 bases in the middle. CDR1 and CDR2 (germline): SEHNR, FQNEAQ (reference sequence). The DNA of the CDR3 is TGTGCCAGCTTATGGACGGACATGAACACTGAAGCTTTCTTT. It codes for CASLWTDMNTEAFF.

The chain carries TRBV25-1 and TRBJ2-3; 7 nucleotides match TRBD2. There are 14 residues in the CDR3. Trimming at V came to 10 bases and at J to 3 bases, leaving 10 bases not matched to a gene. Germline values: CDR1 MGHDK, CDR2 SYGVNS. The CDR3 reads CATQRRERTDTQYF. The CDR3 region has the DNA TGTGCCACCCAAAGGCGGGAGAGGACAGATACGCAGTATTTT.

The sample holds many counts of this clonotype. This chain uses TRBV27 with TRBJ2-1; TRBD1 aligns across 7 bases. Germline V gene data show CDR1 as MNHEY and CDR2 as SMNVEV (reference sequence). The CDR3 extends over 13 amino acids. V gave up 7 bases and J gave up 6 bases; unmatched junction bases: 6. CDR3 sequence: CASTADRPNEQFF. CDR3 in DNA: TGTGCCAGCACCGCGGACAGGCCCAATGAGCAGTTCTTC.

This clonotype was seen many times. This sequence joins TRBV20-1 and TRBJ2-3; 10 bases align to TRBD2. The CDR3 extends over 16 amino acids. Germline lookup yields CDR1 DFQATT and CDR2 SNEGSKA (reference sequence). V was clipped by 3 bases and J by 4 bases; unmatched bases: 10. The CDR3 nucleotides are TGCAGTGCTAGTACTCCTAGCGGGAGAAGAGCAGATACGCAGTATTTT. It specifies CSASTPSGRRADTQYF.

Remarks on this clonotype: A much more abundant neighbour one base away suggests this may be a read error. J is TRBJ2-7 and V is TRBV12-3 or TRBV12-4; D is unresolved. This CDR3 has 12 amino acids. Trimming shortened V by 1 base and J by 8 bases, and 9 bases separated the two germline ends. The CDR3 loop is CASSLGTNQQYF. CDR3 DNA: TGTGCCAGCAGTTTAGGCACTAACCAGCAGTACTTC.

This clonotype was recorded at least ten times. The chain combines TRBV28 with TRBJ1-2; D gene uncertain. The CDR3 has 13 amino acids. V was pared by 5 bases and J by 5 bases, with 12 bases between. CDR1 MDHEN and CDR2 SYDVKM come from the germline V gene. The CDR3, as DNA: TGTGCCAGCAGTGAAAGGGTATATTATGGCTACACCTTC. Translating gives CASSERVYYGYTF.

The DNA for the CDR3 is TGTGCCACCAGTGATCCCAACCCCGGGAGCACAGATACGCAGTATTTT. Translated, it gives CATSDPNPGSTDTQYF. The chain links TRBV24-1 to TRBJ2-3; D call uncertain. Germline assignment: CDR1 KGHDR and CDR2 SFDVKD. This CDR3 spans 16 amino acids. V lost 3 bases and J 0 bases, leaving 12 bases between the germline ends.